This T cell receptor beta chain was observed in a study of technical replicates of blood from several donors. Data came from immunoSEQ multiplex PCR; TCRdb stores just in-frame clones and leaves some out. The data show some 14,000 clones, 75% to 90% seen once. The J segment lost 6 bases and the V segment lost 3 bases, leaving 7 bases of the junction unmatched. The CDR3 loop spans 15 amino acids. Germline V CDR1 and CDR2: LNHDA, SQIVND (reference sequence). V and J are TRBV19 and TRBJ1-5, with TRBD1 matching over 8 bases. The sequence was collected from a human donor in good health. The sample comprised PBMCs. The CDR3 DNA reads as TGTGCCAGTAGTATGGGCCAGGGGGCGAGTCAGCCCCAGCATTTT. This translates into CASSMGQGASQPQHF.